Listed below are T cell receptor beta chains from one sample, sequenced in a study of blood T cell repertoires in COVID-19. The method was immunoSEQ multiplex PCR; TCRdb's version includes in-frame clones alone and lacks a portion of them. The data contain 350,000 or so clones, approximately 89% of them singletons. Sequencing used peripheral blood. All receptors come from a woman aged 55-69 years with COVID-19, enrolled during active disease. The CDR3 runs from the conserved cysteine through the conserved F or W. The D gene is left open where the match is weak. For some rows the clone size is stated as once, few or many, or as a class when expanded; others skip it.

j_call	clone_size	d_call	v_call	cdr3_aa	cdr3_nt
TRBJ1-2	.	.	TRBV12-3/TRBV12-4	CASSSSGGYTF	TGTGCCAGCAGCTCTTCAGGAGGCTACACCTTC
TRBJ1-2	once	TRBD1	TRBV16	CASSPDRGPNYGYTF	TGTGCCAGCAGCCCGGACAGGGGACCTAACTATGGCTACACCTTC
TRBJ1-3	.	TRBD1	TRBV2	CASSGGTAGNTIYF	TGTGCCAGCAGTGGCGGGACAGCTGGAAACACCATATATTTT
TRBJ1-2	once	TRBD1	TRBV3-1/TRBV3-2	CASSRGQGIYGYTF	TGTGCCAGCAGCCGGGGACAGGGGATCTATGGCTACACCTTC
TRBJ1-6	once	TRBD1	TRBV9	CASSVPGQGSPLHF	TGTGCCAGCAGCGTACCTGGACAGGGTTCACCCCTCCACTTT
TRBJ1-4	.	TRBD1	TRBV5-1	CASSSQGAEGEKLFF	TGCGCCAGCAGCTCTCAGGGGGCCGAGGGTGAAAAACTGTTTTTT
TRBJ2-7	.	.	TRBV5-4	CASSLWPSYEQYF	TGTGCCAGCAGCTTGTGGCCTTCCTACGAGCAGTACTTC
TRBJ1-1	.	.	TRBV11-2	CASSPNWANTEAFF	TGTGCCAGCAGCCCCAATTGGGCGAACACTGAAGCTTTCTTT
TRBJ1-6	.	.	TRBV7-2	CASSLQGGINSPLHF	TGTGCCAGCAGCTTACAGGGAGGGATCAATTCACCCCTCCACTTT
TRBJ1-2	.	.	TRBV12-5	CASGLPLLPKHGYTF	TGTGCTAGTGGTTTGCCTCTACTCCCCAAGCATGGCTACACCTTC
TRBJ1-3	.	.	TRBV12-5	CASGLVYLGGSGSGNTIYF	TGTGCTAGTGGTTTGGTATATTTGGGAGGGTCGGGCTCTGGAAACACCATATATTTT
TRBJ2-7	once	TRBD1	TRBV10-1	CAIRDRGYEQYF	TGCGCCATCCGGGACAGGGGCTACGAGCAGTACTTC
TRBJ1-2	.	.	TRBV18	CASSPERTNYGYTF	TGTGCCAGCTCCCCCGAGAGAACTAACTATGGCTACACCTTC
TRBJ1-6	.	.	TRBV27	CASSFSGSPLHF	TGTGCCAGCAGTTTCAGTGGTTCACCCCTCCACTTT
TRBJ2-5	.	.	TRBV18	CASSPWQAGETQYF	TGTGCCAGCTCACCATGGCAGGCGGGGGAGACCCAGTACTTC
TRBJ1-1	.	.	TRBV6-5	CASSYRGLMNTEAFF	TGTGCCAGCAGTTACAGAGGGCTTATGAACACTGAAGCTTTCTTT
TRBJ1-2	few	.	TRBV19	CASSSTQGLNYGYTF	TGTGCCAGTAGTTCAACTCAGGGACTTAACTATGGCTACACCTTC
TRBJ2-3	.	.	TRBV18	CATQPFLDTDTQYF	TGTGCCACTCAACCTTTTCTAGACACAGATACGCAGTATTTT
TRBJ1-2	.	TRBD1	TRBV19	CASEPQGALGYGYTF	TGTGCCAGTGAACCTCAGGGGGCGCTTGGCTATGGCTACACCTTC
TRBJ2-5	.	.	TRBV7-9	CASSLTASEETQYF	TGTGCCAGCAGCTTAACGGCTAGCGAAGAGACCCAGTACTTC
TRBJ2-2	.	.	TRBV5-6	CASSPRRPGGTGELFF	TGTGCCAGCAGCCCCCGACGCCCAGGGGGGACCGGGGAGCTGTTTTTT
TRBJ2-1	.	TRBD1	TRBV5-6	CASSFGRGRSDYNEQFF	TGTGCCAGCAGCTTTGGCAGGGGGAGATCGGACTACAATGAGCAGTTCTTC
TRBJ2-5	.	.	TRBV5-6	CASSLSASRVGETQYF	TGTGCCAGCAGCTTGAGCGCTAGCCGGGTGGGAGAGACCCAGTACTTC
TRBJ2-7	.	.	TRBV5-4	CASSLGGGEQYF	TGTGCCAGCAGCTTGGGGGGAGGCGAGCAGTACTTC
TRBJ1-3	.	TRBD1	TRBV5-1	CASSSDRASGNTIYF	TGCGCCAGCAGCTCTGACAGGGCATCTGGAAACACCATATATTTT
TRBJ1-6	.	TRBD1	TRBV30	CASRRPGQYNSPLHF	TGTGCCTCCCGGAGGCCGGGACAGTATAATTCACCCCTCCACTTT
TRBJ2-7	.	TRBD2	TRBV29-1	CSASRAGGPGEQYF	TGCAGCGCCAGCAGAGCGGGGGGGCCGGGTGAGCAGTACTTC
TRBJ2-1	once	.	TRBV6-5	CASATTITYNEQFF	TGTGCCAGCGCGACGACTATAACCTACAATGAGCAGTTCTTC
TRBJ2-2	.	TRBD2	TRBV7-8	CASSSPRLAGGPFTGELFF	TGTGCCAGCAGCTCCCCCCGACTAGCGGGGGGGCCTTTCACCGGGGAGCTGTTTTTT
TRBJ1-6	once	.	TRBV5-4	CASSFDRNSPLHF	TGTGCCAGCAGCTTCGACAGAAATTCACCCCTCCACTTT
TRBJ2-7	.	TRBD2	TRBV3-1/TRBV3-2	CASSQDGGGYQQYF	TGTGCCAGCAGCCAAGATGGCGGGGGTTACCAGCAGTACTTC
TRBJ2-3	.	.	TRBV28	CASTSTDLTDTQYF	TGTGCCAGCACCTCGACAGACCTCACAGATACGCAGTATTTT
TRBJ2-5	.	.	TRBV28	CASSAWGQGETQYF	TGTGCCAGCTCCGCCTGGGGGCAAGGAGAGACCCAGTACTTC
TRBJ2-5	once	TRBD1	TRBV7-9	CASSLGDRGLLETQYF	TGTGCCAGCAGCTTAGGGGACAGGGGGCTTCTAGAGACCCAGTACTTC
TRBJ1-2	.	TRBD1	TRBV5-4	CASTTDRVYGYTF	TGTGCCAGCACCACAGACAGGGTCTATGGCTACACCTTC
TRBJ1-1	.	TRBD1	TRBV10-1	CASSRTGANTEAFF	TGCGCCAGCTCACGGACAGGAGCAAACACTGAAGCTTTCTTT
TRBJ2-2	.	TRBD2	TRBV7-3	CASSLERGGIGELFF	TGTGCCAGCAGCTTAGAGCGGGGTGGGATCGGGGAGCTGTTTTTT
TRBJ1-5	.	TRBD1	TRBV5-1	CASSLEGQTNQPQHF	TGCGCCAGCAGCTTGGAGGGACAGACAAATCAGCCCCAGCATTTT
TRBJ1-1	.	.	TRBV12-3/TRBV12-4	CASSHRVLRAFF	TGTGCCAGCAGTCACAGGGTCCTCAGAGCTTTCTTT
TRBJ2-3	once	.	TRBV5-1	CASSVNGETDTQYF	TGCGCCAGCAGCGTCAACGGGGAAACAGATACGCAGTATTTT
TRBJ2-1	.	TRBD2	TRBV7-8	CASSLRPGGSYNEQFF	TGTGCCAGCAGCTTACGCCCGGGGGGCTCCTACAATGAGCAGTTCTTC
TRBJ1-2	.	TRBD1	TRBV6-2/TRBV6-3	CASSRDRVNGYTF	TGTGCCAGCAGTCGGGACAGGGTGAATGGCTACACCTTC
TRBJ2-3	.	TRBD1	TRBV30	CAWTEWTGGRTDTQYF	TGTGCCTGGACCGAATGGACAGGGGGAAGGACAGATACGCAGTATTTT
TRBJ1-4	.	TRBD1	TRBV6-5	CGTGESREKLFF	TGTGGCACAGGGGAGAGTCGTGAAAAACTGTTTTTT
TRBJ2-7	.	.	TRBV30	CAWSLVTENYEQYF	TGTGCCTGGAGCCTGGTGACGGAGAACTACGAGCAGTACTTC
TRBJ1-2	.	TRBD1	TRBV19	CASSRNPNWDRVKYGYTF	TGTGCCAGTAGTCGAAACCCCAACTGGGACAGGGTCAAATATGGCTACACCTTC
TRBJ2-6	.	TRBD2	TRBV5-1	CASSPQTSGTVSPGANVLTF	TGCGCCAGCAGCCCCCAAACTAGCGGGACAGTGAGCCCTGGGGCCAACGTCCTGACTTTC
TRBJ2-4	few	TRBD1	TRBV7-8	CASSPRDSKNIQYF	TGTGCCAGCAGCCCCCGGGACAGCAAAAACATTCAGTACTTC
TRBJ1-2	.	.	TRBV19	CASSISAGWYGYTF	TGTGCCAGTAGTATATCCGCAGGGTGGTATGGCTACACCTTC
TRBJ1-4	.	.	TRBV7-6	CASSSAQGLDEKLFF	TGTGCCAGCAGCAGCGCGCAGGGCTTAGATGAAAAACTGTTTTTT
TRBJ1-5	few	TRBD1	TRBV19	CASTVQGGRDQPQHF	TGTGCCAGTACCGTCCAGGGGGGACGCGATCAGCCCCAGCATTTT